This TCR beta chain appears in the sequencing data of a study of shared clonotypes between healthy human individuals. For the study at large: Donor composition was two women and three men, aged 18 to 49. Each donor's CD8 memory used one plate, CD8 naive two, each CD4 subset three. Study conclusions and caveats: Naive CD4 clonotype sharing across several donors was around 5%.

The V segment lost 5 bases and the J segment 4 bases; nucleotides outside the gene matches: 17. This CDR3 has 19 amino acids. Germline CDR1 reads SGHAT; CDR2 reads FQNNGV. To note about this clone: Antigen: not known.

Profiled with immunoSEQ multiplex PCR; TCRdb holds only in-frame clones, not every one. The sample carries 2 million or so clones, 95% recorded once. Sequencing was done on a sample of naive CD4+ T cells sorted from blood. Subset indicated: CD45RA+ positively selected. The TCR originated in a man aged 18-30 years in good health. This sequence joins TRBV11-2 and TRBJ2-7, with 13 bases fitting TRBD2. The CDR3 protein is CASSPDREVLAGGPYEQYF. The CDR3 coding sequence is TGTGCCAGCAGCCCGGACAGGGAAGTACTAGCGGGAGGGCCGTACGAGCAGTACTTC.